Listed below are T cell receptor beta chains from one sample, sequenced in a study of T cells in Graves' hyperthyroidism and ophthalmopathy. TCRdb recomputed calls from the multiplex PCR reads with MiXCR, one row per CDR3 protein. The sample includes hundreds of thousands of distinct CDR3 sequences, approximately 14% of them seen just once. Sequenced material: blood. The receptors derive from a woman aged 45 to 65 with Graves' ophthalmopathy. CDR3s include the opening cysteine and the closing phenylalanine or tryptophan. The D gene is left open where the match is weak. The size field is filled for only some rows; it gives once, few, many or a size class.

V gene	J gene	D gene	clone size	CDR3 length	CDR3 protein	CDR3 DNA
TRBV6-1	TRBJ2-5	TRBD2	few	19	CASSWAEQLAGGQKETQYF	TGTGCCAGCAGTTGGGCCGAACAACTAGCGGGGGGACAGAAAGAGACCCAGTACTTC
TRBV20-1	TRBJ2-7	-	many	13	CSASGGSGYEQYF	TGCAGTGCCAGTGGAGGGAGCGGCTACGAGCAGTACTTC
TRBV5-1	TRBJ2-7	TRBD1	-	13	CASSDRVGYEQYF	TGCGCCAGCTCGGACAGGGTAGGCTACGAGCAGTACTTC
TRBV7-9	TRBJ1-5	-	-	15	CASSLAGGINQPQHF	TGTGCCAGCAGCTTAGCGGGAGGAATCAATCAGCCCCAGCATTTT
TRBV11-3	TRBJ1-3	-	-	12	CASSPDFNTIYF	TGTGCCAGCAGCCCGGATTTTAACACCATATATTTT
TRBV5-1	TRBJ2-5	TRBD1	few	14	CASSSDRVRETQYF	TGCGCCAGCAGCTCCGACAGGGTGCGAGAGACCCAGTACTTC
TRBV2	TRBJ2-5	-	many	13	CASSEQGQETQYF	TGTGCCAGCAGTGAACAGGGACAAGAGACCCAGTACTTC
TRBV6-2/TRBV6-3	TRBJ1-2	TRBD1	-	16	CASSYPRDRAYYGYTF	TGTGCCAGCAGTTACCCCCGGGACAGAGCTTACTATGGCTACACCTTC
TRBV2	TRBJ1-4	TRBD1	-	15	CASNDRGVSHEKLFF	TGTGCCAGCAATGACAGGGGGGTTTCGCATGAAAAACTGTTTTTT
TRBV28	TRBJ1-2	TRBD1	-	13	CASRPGTGNGYTF	TGTGCCAGCAGACCCGGGACAGGAAATGGCTACACCTTC
TRBV18	TRBJ2-1	-	-	16	CASSPRRGQFYNEQFF	TGTGCCAGCTCACCACGGAGGGGACAGTTTTACAATGAGCAGTTCTTC
TRBV5-4	TRBJ2-3	-	-	16	CASSLGSRGPTDTQYF	TGTGCCAGCAGCTTGGGGAGCAGGGGCCCCACAGATACGCAGTATTTT
TRBV4-2	TRBJ2-3	-	many	16	CASSQDPVVSTDTQYF	TGTGCCAGCAGCCAAGATCCGGTGGTAAGCACAGATACGCAGTATTTT
TRBV30	TRBJ1-3	-	many	15	CAWSVLPNSGNTIYF	TGTGCCTGGAGTGTATTGCCGAACTCTGGAAACACCATATATTTT
TRBV7-9	TRBJ2-3	TRBD2	many	17	CASSLSGSPKITDTQYF	TGTGCCAGCAGCTTGAGCGGGAGCCCAAAGATCACAGATACGCAGTATTTT
TRBV7-7	TRBJ2-5	-	-	15	CASSPSQTGRQTQYF	TGTGCTAGCAGCCCTTCCCAAACAGGGAGGCAGACCCAGTACTTC